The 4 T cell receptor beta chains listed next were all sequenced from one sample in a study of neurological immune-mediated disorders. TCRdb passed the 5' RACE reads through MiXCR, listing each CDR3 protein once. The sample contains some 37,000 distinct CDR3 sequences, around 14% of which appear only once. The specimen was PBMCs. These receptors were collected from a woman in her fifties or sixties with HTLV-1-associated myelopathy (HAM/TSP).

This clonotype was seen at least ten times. The CDR3 sequence: CASSSRLVGEQYV. CDR3 nucleotides: TGTGCCAGCAGCTCCCGACTAGTAGGGGAGCAGTACGTC. This chain joins TRBV7-8 and TRBJ2-7; tentatively, D is TRBD2 (6 bases). Germline CDR1 and CDR2: SGHVS and FQNEAQ. CDR3 length: 13 residues. V gave up 4 bases and J gave up 7 bases, with 14 bases separating them.

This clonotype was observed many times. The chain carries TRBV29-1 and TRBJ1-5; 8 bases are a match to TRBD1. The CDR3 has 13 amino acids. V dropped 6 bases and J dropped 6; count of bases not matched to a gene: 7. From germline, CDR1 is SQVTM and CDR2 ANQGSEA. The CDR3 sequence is CSVARGQGQPQHF. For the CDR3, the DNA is TGCAGCGTCGCCAGGGGGCAAGGTCAGCCCCAGCATTTT.

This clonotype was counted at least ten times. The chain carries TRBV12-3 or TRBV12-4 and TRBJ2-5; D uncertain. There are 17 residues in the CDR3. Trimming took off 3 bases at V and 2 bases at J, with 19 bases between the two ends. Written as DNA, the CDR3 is TGTGCCAGCAGTTTTCCCATAGCTCCTTTCGGGCAAGAGACCCAGTACTTC. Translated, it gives CASSFPIAPFGQETQYF.

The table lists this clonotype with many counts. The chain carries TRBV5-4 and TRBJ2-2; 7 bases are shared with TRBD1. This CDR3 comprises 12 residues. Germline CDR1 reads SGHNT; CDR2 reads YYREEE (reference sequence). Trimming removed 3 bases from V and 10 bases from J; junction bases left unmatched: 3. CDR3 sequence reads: CASSWDSEELFF. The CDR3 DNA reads TGTGCCAGCAGCTGGGACAGCGAGGAGCTGTTTTTT.